Listed below are T cell receptor beta chains from one sample, sequenced in a study of shared clonotypes between healthy human individuals. Libraries were prepared by immunoSEQ multiplex PCR; TCRdb keeps only in-frame clonotypes and omits some of them. The data contain fewer than 1 million clones, about 97% of them singletons. Material for sequencing was naive CD8+ T cells sorted from blood. The receptors stem from a young man in good health. Each CDR3 is given with its conserved first and last residue. D genes are given only for firm matches. Only some rows state a clone size, as once, few, many or a class for expanded clones.

j_call d_call clone_size v_call cdr3_aa cdr3_nt
TRBJ2-3 NA once TRBV12-2 CASRLDYSTDTQYF TGTGCAAGTCGCTTAGATTACAGCACAGATACGCAGTATTTT
TRBJ2-2 TRBD2 once TRBV7-9 CASSSSGRNTGELFF TGTGCCAGCAGCTCAAGCGGGAGAAACACCGGGGAGCTGTTTTTT
TRBJ2-7 NA NA TRBV6-6 CASWPGPSYEQYF TGTGCCAGCTGGCCGGGGCCGTCCTACGAGCAGTACTTC
TRBJ2-3 NA NA TRBV29-1 CSVAADTQYF TGCAGCGTTGCTGCAGATACGCAGTATTTT
TRBJ2-3 NA NA TRBV27 CASSFGSRTTDTQYF TGTGCCAGCAGTTTTGGTTCAAGGACGACAGATACGCAGTATTTT
TRBJ2-1 NA NA TRBV11-3 CASSDTDTRGTYNEQFF TGTGCCAGCAGCGACACCGATACCCGAGGGACTTACAATGAGCAGTTCTTC
TRBJ2-5 NA NA TRBV30 CAWRTGLSQETQYF TGTGCCTGGAGGACAGGTCTCTCACAAGAGACCCAGTACTTC
TRBJ2-6 NA NA TRBV5-6 CASSLGHGSGANVLTF TGTGCCAGCAGCCTGGGGCACGGGTCCGGGGCCAACGTCCTGACTTTC
TRBJ2-3 TRBD2 NA TRBV9 CASSAEGGSGTDTQYF TGTGCCAGCAGCGCCGAGGGAGGGAGTGGCACAGATACGCAGTATTTT
TRBJ2-7 NA NA TRBV7-9 CASSPPQGTYEQYF TGTGCCAGCAGCCCCCCACAAGGTACCTACGAGCAGTACTTC
TRBJ2-5 NA NA TRBV7-9 CASSLLGIQETQYF TGTGCCAGCAGCTTACTAGGGATACAAGAGACCCAGTACTTC
TRBJ2-3 NA NA TRBV2 CASGRPTSTDTQYF TGTGCCAGCGGGAGACCTACTAGCACAGATACGCAGTATTTT
TRBJ2-7 NA NA TRBV20-1 CSAKVGYEQYF TGCAGTGCCAAAGTTGGCTACGAGCAGTACTTC
TRBJ2-7 NA NA TRBV28 CASSRRAARDSYEQYF TGTGCCAGCAGTCGTCGGGCGGCCCGAGATTCCTACGAGCAGTACTTC
TRBJ2-7 NA once TRBV7-9 CASSEYRGGYEQYF TGTGCCAGCAGCGAATACAGGGGAGGGTACGAGCAGTACTTC
TRBJ2-4 NA NA TRBV27 CASSSPLRAAKNIQYF TGTGCCAGCAGTTCCCCTCTGCGAGCGGCCAAAAACATTCAGTACTTC
TRBJ2-1 NA NA TRBV29-1 CSVVDSSLDEQFF TGCAGCGTAGTGGACAGTTCTCTCGATGAGCAGTTCTTC
TRBJ1-4 NA few TRBV11-2 CASSLVLGLRTNEKLFF TGTGCCAGCAGCTTAGTCCTGGGATTAAGGACTAATGAAAAACTGTTTTTT
TRBJ2-7 TRBD2 NA TRBV28 CASSQSGTPYEQYF TGTGCCAGCAGCCAAAGCGGGACCCCCTACGAGCAGTACTTC
TRBJ2-7 NA NA TRBV27 CASSLSYEQYF TGTGCCAGCAGCTTATCCTACGAGCAGTACTTC
TRBJ2-3 NA NA TRBV9 CASSRGAGDTQYF TGTGCCAGCAGTAGGGGCGCGGGAGATACGCAGTATTTT
TRBJ2-7 NA NA TRBV14 CASSLRRGLYEQYF TGTGCCAGCAGCCTCCGAAGGGGCCTCTACGAGCAGTACTTC
TRBJ2-7 NA NA TRBV5-1 CASSLGTPREAQKQYF TGCGCCAGCAGCTTAGGGACACCGAGGGAGGCGCAAAAGCAGTACTTC
TRBJ2-3 NA NA TRBV11-2 CASSAPLAGKADTQYF TGTGCCAGCAGCGCCCCACTGGCGGGAAAGGCAGATACGCAGTATTTT
TRBJ2-6 TRBD1 NA TRBV5-4 CASSYFDRAISGANVLTF TGTGCCAGCAGCTATTTTGACAGGGCGATATCTGGGGCCAACGTCCTGACTTTC
TRBJ2-1 TRBD2 NA TRBV5-1 CASSLEGLAGGDEQFF TGCGCCAGCAGCTTGGAGGGACTAGCGGGAGGCGATGAGCAGTTCTTC
TRBJ2-5 TRBD1 NA TRBV5-4 CASSYTGTAQETQYF TGTGCCAGCAGCTACACCGGGACAGCCCAAGAGACCCAGTACTTC
TRBJ2-7 NA NA TRBV5-5 CASSQNVLTVYEQYF TGTGCCAGCAGCCAAAATGTATTGACAGTCTACGAGCAGTACTTC
TRBJ1-2 NA NA TRBV13 CASSLRVDYGYTF TGTGCCAGCAGCCTCAGGGTGGACTATGGCTACACCTTC
TRBJ2-5 NA NA TRBV7-9 CASGRLEEETQYF TGTGCCAGCGGCCGACTAGAAGAAGAGACCCAGTACTTC
TRBJ2-3 NA once TRBV5-4 CASSSDREADTQYF TGTGCCAGCAGCTCCGACAGGGAGGCAGATACGCAGTATTTT
TRBJ2-1 TRBD1 once TRBV28 CASSLGPGGVGNEQFF TGTGCCAGCAGTTTAGGCCCAGGGGGCGTAGGCAATGAGCAGTTCTTC
TRBJ2-2 NA NA TRBV28 CAPRETGELFF TGTGCCCCCCGGGAAACCGGGGAGCTGTTTTTT
TRBJ2-2 TRBD2 NA TRBV7-9 CASSLSGSYGELFF TGTGCCAGCAGCTTGAGCGGGAGCTACGGGGAGCTGTTTTTT